This paragraph reports one TCR beta chain. The sample belongs to a study of blood T cell repertoires in COVID-19. Study overall: From the United States, Italy and Spain came samples of acute and convalescent COVID-19. T cells, B-cell-depleted T cells, or PBMCs supplied cDNA or gDNA.

The CDR3 contains 14 residues. The germline V gene encodes CDR1 SGHAT and CDR2 FQNNGV. Trimming left V 5 bases short and J 2 bases short, with 13 bases between. The authors' processing: Estimated nucleated cell counts came from reference gene primer amplification. Libraries were prepared by immunoSEQ multiplex PCR; TCRdb keeps only in-frame clonotypes and omits some of them. The V and J calls and clone size were taken over from that table, and D and trimming were inferred from the DNA. The sample holds approximately 89,000 clones, about 95% seen once. The clonotype was recovered from a human donor with active COVID-19. The donor label of this sample is uncertain. The sample was peripheral blood. The chain is built from TRBV11-2 and TRBJ2-7; tentatively, D is TRBD2 (6 bases). CDR3 in DNA: TGTGCCAGCAGCCCCCCGGGACTGACCTACGAGCAGTACTTC. This translates into CASSPPGLTYEQYF. The entire variable domain, with the rest obtained from reference TRBV11-2 and TRBJ2-7, is as follows: EAGVAQSPRYKIIEKRQSVAFWCNPISGHATLYWYQQILGQGPKLLIQFQNNGVVDDSQLPKDRFSAERLKGVDSTLKIQPAKLEDSAVYLCASSPPGLTYEQYFGPGTRLTVT.